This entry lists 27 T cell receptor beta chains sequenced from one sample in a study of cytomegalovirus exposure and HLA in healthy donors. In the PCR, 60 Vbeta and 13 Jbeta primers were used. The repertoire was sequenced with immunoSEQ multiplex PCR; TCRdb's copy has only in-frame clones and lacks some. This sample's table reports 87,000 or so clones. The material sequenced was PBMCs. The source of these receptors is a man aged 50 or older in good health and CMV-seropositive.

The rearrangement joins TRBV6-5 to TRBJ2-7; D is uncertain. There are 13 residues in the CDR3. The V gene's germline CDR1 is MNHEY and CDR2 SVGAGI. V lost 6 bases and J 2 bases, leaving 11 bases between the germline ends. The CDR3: CASSGPGAYEQYF. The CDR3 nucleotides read TGTGCCAGCAGCGGTCCCGGAGCCTACGAGCAGTACTTC.

The DNA of the CDR3 is TGTGCCAGCTCACCGAGCCTGAGCTCCTACAATGAGCAGTTCTTC. Amino acids: CASSPSLSSYNEQFF. V and J are TRBV18 and TRBJ2-1; unclear D gene. V gave up 3 bases and J gave up 0 bases, with 9 bases separating them. CDR1 and CDR2 (germline): KGHSH, LQKENI. The CDR3 totals 15 residues. The variable domain in full, completed from reference TRBV18 and TRBJ2-1, reads NAGVMQNPRHLVRRRGQEARLRCSPMKGHSHVYWYRQLPEEGLKFMVYLQKENIIDESGMPKERFSAEFPKEGPSILRIQQVVRGDSAAYFCASSPSLSSYNEQFFGPGTRLTVL.

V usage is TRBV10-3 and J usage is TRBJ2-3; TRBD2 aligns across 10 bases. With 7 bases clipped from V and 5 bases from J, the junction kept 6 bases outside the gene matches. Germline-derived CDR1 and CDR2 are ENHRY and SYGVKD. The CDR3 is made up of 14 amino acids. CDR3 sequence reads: CAIKEREGGDTQYF. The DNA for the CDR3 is TGTGCCATCAAGGAGCGGGAGGGCGGAGATACGCAGTATTTT.

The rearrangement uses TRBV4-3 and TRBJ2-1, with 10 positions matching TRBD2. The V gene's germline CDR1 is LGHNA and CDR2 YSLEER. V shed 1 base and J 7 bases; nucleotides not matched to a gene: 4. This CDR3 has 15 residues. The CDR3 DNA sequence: TGCGCCAGCAGCCAAGTTCTAGCGGGAGAAAATGAGCAGTTCTTC. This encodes CASSQVLAGENEQFF.

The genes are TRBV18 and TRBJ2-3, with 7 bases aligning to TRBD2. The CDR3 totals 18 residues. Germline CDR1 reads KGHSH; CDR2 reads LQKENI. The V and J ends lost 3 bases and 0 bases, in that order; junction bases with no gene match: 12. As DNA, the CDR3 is TGTGCCAGCTCACCTTTCAGCGGGACCGTTACTAGCACAGATACGCAGTATTTT. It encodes CASSPFSGTVTSTDTQYF.

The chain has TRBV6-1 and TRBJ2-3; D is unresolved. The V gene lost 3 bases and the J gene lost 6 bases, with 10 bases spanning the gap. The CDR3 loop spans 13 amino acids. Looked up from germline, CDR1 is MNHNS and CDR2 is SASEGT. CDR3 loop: CASSDQYTDTQYF. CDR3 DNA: TGTGCCAGCAGTGACCAATACACGGATACGCAGTATTTT.

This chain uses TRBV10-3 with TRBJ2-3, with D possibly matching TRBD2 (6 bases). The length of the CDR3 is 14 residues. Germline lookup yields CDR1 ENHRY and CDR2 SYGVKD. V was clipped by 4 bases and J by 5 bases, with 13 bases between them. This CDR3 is CAISAGVSLDTQYF. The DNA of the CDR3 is TGTGCCATCAGTGCGGGAGTTTCCTTAGATACGCAGTATTTT.

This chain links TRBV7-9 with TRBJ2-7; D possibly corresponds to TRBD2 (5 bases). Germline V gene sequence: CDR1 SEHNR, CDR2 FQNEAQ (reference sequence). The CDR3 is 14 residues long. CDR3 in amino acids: CAVRPTAVNDEQYF. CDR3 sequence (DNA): TGTGCGGTCCGACCAACAGCGGTTAACGACGAGCAGTACTTC.

The CDR3 nucleotides are TGTGCCAGCAGTTTCTCCGGGACAGTGAACACCGGGGAGCTGTTTTTT. It is translated as CASSFSGTVNTGELFF. This chain connects TRBV11-3 to TRBJ2-2, with TRBD1 identical over 7 bases. The germline CDR1 and CDR2 sequences are SGHNT and YENEEA. V lost 6 bases and J lost 1; bases outside the gene matches: 8. CDR3 length: 16 residues.

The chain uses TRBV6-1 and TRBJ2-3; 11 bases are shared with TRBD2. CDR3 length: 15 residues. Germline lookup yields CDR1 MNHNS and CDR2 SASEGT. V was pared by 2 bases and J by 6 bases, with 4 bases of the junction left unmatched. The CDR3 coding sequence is TGTGCCAGCAGTGAAATGACTAGCGGGACTGATACGCAGTATTTT. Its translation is CASSEMTSGTDTQYF.

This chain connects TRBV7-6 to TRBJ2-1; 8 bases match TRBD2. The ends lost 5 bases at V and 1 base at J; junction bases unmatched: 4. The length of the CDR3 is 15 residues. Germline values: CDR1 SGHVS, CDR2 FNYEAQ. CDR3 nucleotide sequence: TGTGCCAGCAGCCAACTAGCGGTTTCCTACAATGAGCAGTTCTTC. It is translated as CASSQLAVSYNEQFF.

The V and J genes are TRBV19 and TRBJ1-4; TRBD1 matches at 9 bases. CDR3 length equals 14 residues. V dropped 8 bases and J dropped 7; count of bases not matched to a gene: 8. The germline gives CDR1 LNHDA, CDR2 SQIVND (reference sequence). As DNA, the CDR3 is TGTGCCAGTCGTCCGGGACAGGGTCTTGAAAAACTGTTTTTT. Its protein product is CASRPGQGLEKLFF.

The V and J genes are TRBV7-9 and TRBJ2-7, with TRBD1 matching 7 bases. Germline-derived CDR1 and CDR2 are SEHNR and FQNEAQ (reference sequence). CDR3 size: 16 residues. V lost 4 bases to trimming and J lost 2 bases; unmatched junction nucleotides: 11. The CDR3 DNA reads TGTGCCAGCAGCTCCGATGAGACCGGGACAGCCTACGAGCAGTACTTC. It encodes CASSSDETGTAYEQYF.

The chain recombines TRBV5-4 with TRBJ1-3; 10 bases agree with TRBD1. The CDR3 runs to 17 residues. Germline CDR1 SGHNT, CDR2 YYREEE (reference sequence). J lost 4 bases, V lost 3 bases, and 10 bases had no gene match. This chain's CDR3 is CASSSPRQGARGNTIYF. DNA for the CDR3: TGTGCCAGCAGCTCCCCACGACAGGGGGCGAGGGGAAACACCATATATTTT.

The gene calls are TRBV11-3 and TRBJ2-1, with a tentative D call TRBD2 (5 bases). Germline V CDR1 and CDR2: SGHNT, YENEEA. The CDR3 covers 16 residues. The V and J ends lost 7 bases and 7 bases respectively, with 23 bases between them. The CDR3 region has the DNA TGTGCCAGCACCTACTCGACCTTCGTGGGAGATAATGAGCAGTTCTTC. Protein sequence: CASTYSTFVGDNEQFF.

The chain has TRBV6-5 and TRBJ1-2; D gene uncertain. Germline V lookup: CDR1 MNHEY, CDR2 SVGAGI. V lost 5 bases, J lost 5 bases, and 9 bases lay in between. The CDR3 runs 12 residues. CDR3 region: CASSQNKYGYTF. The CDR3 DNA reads TGTGCCAGCAGTCAAAACAAATATGGCTACACCTTC.

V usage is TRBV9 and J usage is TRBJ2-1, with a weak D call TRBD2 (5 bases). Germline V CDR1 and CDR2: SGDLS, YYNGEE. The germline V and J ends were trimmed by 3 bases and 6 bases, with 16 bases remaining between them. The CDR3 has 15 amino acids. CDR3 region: CASSDYGGPANEQFF. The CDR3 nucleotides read TGTGCCAGCAGCGACTACGGCGGGCCGGCCAATGAGCAGTTCTTC.

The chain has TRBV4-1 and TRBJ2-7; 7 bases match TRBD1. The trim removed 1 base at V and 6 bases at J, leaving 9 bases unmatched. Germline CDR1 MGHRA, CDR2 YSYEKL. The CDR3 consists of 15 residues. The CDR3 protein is CASSQVLRGRGEQYF. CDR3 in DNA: TGCGCCAGCAGCCAAGTTCTAAGGGGGCGAGGCGAGCAGTACTTC.

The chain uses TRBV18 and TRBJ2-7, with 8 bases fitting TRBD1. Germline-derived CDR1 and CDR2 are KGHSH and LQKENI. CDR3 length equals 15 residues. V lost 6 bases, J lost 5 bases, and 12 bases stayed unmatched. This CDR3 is CASSRSGQGANEQYF. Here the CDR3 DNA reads TGTGCCAGCTCTCGGTCTGGGCAGGGGGCAAACGAGCAGTACTTC. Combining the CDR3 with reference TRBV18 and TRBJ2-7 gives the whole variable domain NAGVMQNPRHLVRRRGQEARLRCSPMKGHSHVYWYRQLPEEGLKFMVYLQKENIIDESGMPKERFSAEFPKEGPSILRIQQVVRGDSAAYFCASSRSGQGANEQYFGPGTRLTVT.

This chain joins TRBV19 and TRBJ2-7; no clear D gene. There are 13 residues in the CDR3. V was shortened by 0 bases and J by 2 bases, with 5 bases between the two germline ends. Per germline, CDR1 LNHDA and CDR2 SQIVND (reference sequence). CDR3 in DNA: TGTGCCAGTAGTATAGAGAGAACCTACGAGCAGTACTTC. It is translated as CASSIERTYEQYF. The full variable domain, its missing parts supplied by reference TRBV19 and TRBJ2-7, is DGGITQSPKYLFRKEGQNVTLSCEQNLNHDAMYWYRQDPGQGLRLIYYSQIVNDFQKGDIAEGYSVSREKKESFPLTVTSAQKNPTAFYLCASSIERTYEQYFGPGTRLTVT.

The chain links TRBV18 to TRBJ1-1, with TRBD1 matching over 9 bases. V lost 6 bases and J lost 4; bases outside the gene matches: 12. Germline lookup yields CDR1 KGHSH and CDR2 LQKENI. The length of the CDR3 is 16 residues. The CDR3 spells CASSPGTGLRATEAFF. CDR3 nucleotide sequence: TGTGCCAGCTCTCCCGGGACAGGGCTGAGGGCCACTGAAGCTTTCTTT. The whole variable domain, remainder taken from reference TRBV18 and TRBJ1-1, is NAGVMQNPRHLVRRRGQEARLRCSPMKGHSHVYWYRQLPEEGLKFMVYLQKENIIDESGMPKERFSAEFPKEGPSILRIQQVVRGDSAAYFCASSPGTGLRATEAFFGQGTRLTVV.

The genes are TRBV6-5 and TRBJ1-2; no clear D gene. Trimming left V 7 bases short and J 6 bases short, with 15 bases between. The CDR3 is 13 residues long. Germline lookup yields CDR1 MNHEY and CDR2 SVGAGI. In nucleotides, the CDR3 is TGTGCCAGCATTTCACCGGGAACTAATGGCTACACCTTC. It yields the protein CASISPGTNGYTF.

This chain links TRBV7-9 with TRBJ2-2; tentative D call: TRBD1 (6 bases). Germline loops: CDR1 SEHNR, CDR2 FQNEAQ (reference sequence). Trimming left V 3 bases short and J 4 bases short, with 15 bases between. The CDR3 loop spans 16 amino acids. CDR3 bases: TGTGCCAGCAGCTTTGGACAGCCCCTGGGCACCGGGGAGCTGTTTTTT. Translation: CASSFGQPLGTGELFF.

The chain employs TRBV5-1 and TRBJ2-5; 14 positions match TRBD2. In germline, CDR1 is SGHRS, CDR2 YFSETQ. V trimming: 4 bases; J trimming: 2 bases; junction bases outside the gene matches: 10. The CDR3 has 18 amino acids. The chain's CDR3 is CASSQGLAGVGYQETQYF. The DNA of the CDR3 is TGCGCCAGCAGCCAGGGACTAGCGGGAGTGGGGTATCAAGAGACCCAGTACTTC.

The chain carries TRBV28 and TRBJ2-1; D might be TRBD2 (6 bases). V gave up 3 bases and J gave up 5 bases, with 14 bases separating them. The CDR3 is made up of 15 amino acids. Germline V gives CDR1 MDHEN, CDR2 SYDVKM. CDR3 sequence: CASSLRLALDNEQFF. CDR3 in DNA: TGTGCCAGCAGTTTGCGGCTAGCGTTAGACAATGAGCAGTTCTTC.

Here the CDR3 DNA reads TGTGCCTGGAGCGACAAGCCAATTCTAGGGGATCGGTGGCGGACCCAGTACTTC. It codes for CAWSDKPILGDRWRTQYF. The chain has TRBV30 and TRBJ2-5; TRBD1 is a possible D gene (5 bases). The CDR3 loop spans 18 amino acids. Trimming shortened V by 3 bases and J by 7 bases, and 30 bases separated the two germline ends. CDR1 is GTSNPN and CDR2 is SVGIG in the germline V gene (reference sequence).

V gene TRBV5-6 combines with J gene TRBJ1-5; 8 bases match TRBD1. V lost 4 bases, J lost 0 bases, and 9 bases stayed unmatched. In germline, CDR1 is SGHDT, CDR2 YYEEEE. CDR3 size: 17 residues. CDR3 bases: TGTGCCAGCAGCCCGTGGACAGGGATTTATAGCAATCAGCCCCAGCATTTT. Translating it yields CASSPWTGIYSNQPQHF. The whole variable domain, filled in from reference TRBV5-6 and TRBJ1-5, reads DAGVTQSPTHLIKTRGQQVTLRCSPKSGHDTVSWYQQALGQGPQFIFQYYEEEERQRGNFPDRFSGHQFPNYSSELNVNALLLGDSALYLCASSPWTGIYSNQPQHFGDGTRLSIL.